This passage covers 19 T cell receptor beta chains from one sample sequenced in a study of shared clonotypes between healthy human individuals. This table comes from immunoSEQ multiplex PCR, and its TCRdb copy is limited to in-frame clones, with some not included. The table records 1,500,000 or so clones, approximately 98.5% of them present only once. Material for sequencing was naive CD4+ T cells sorted from blood. Subset reported: CD45RA+ positively selected. The source is a young man in good health.

The count of this clone is one. This chain connects TRBV27 to TRBJ2-7; D may be TRBD2 (6 bases). CDR1 and CDR2 (germline): MNHEY, SMNVEV (reference sequence). V gave up 8 bases and J gave up 2 bases, with 10 bases separating them. CDR3 length: 12 residues. The CDR3 loop reads CASARGTYEQYF. For the CDR3, the DNA is TGTGCCAGCGCGCGGGGTACCTACGAGCAGTACTTC.

The gene calls are TRBV18 and TRBJ2-1, with D perhaps matching TRBD2 (5 bases). This CDR3 is built from 15 residues. Trimming cost V 3 bases and J 7 bases, with 16 bases left between them. Germline CDR1 KGHSH, CDR2 LQKENI. In DNA form, the CDR3 reads TGTGCCAGCTCACCTTTGGGAGCGGCAGAGAATGAGCAGTTCTTC. This sequence encodes CASSPLGAAENEQFF. The full variable domain, in which reference TRBV18 and TRBJ2-1 provide the parts outside the CDR3, is NAGVMQNPRHLVRRRGQEARLRCSPMKGHSHVYWYRQLPEEGLKFMVYLQKENIIDESGMPKERFSAEFPKEGPSILRIQQVVRGDSAAYFCASSPLGAAENEQFFGPGTRLTVL.

V usage is TRBV28 and J usage is TRBJ1-2, with 8 bases lining up with TRBD1. The CDR3 has 15 amino acids. The junction had 13 bases not matched to a gene; V was cut back by 5 bases and J by 8 bases. The germline gives CDR1 MDHEN, CDR2 SYDVKM. CDR3 sequence: CASSGQGEALSGYTF. In DNA, the CDR3 is TGTGCCAGCAGTGGACAGGGCGAGGCCTTAAGCGGCTACACCTTC.

The chain is built from TRBV5-6 and TRBJ2-2; TRBD2 is a possible D gene (6 bases). Trimming took 4 bases from V and 12 from J, leaving 16 bases between them. CDR1 SGHDT and CDR2 YYEEEE come from the germline V gene. This CDR3 is 13 amino acids long. The CDR3, as DNA: TGTGCCAGCAGCCCCGACGCGGGGAGGAAGCTGTTTTTT. Translation: CASSPDAGRKLFF. Full variable domain (rest looked up from reference TRBV5-6 and TRBJ2-2): DAGVTQSPTHLIKTRGQQVTLRCSPKSGHDTVSWYQQALGQGPQFIFQYYEEEERQRGNFPDRFSGHQFPNYSSELNVNALLLGDSALYLCASSPDAGRKLFFGEGSRLTVL.

The rearrangement joins TRBV18 to TRBJ1-1, with a possible D match to TRBD1 (6 bases). The CDR3 is made up of 16 amino acids. In germline, CDR1 is KGHSH, CDR2 LQKENI. The V gene lost 4 bases and the J gene lost 2 bases, with 17 bases spanning the gap. The CDR3 here is CASSRLPGHLNTEAFF. In nucleotides, the CDR3 is TGTGCCAGCTCACGATTGCCGGGACACCTTAACACTGAAGCTTTCTTT.

This chain links TRBV30 with TRBJ1-4, with 9 bases lining up with TRBD1. From germline, CDR1 is GTSNPN and CDR2 SVGIG (reference sequence). Trimming took 4 bases from V and 8 from J; bases not matched to a gene: 17. The CDR3 totals 17 residues. CDR3 bases: TGTGCCTGGATCCCAAGCAAACAGGGGGCTGCAGAGGAAAAACTGTTTTTT. It specifies CAWIPSKQGAAEEKLFF.

This chain joins TRBV10-3 and TRBJ2-3; perhaps TRBD2 as D (7 bases). The germline V gene encodes CDR1 ENHRY and CDR2 SYGVKD. The germline V and J ends were trimmed by 11 bases and 2 bases, with 14 bases remaining between them. The CDR3 spans 13 residues. The CDR3 DNA follows: TGTGCCTCCCAGCGGGACAACACAGATACGCAGTATTTT. Its protein product is CASQRDNTDTQYF.

The V gene is TRBV5-1, the J gene TRBJ2-7; TRBD1 might be the D (5 bases). The germline gives CDR1 SGHRS, CDR2 YFSETQ. This CDR3 is built from 15 residues. The V end lost 0 bases, the J end lost 0 bases, and 10 bases lay between the germline ends. DNA for the CDR3: TGCGCCAGCAGCTTGGATCCAGGGTCCTCCTACGAGCAGTACTTC. Residues: CASSLDPGSSYEQYF.

The chain combines TRBV5-1 with TRBJ2-7, with 11 positions matching TRBD1. Germline trimming cut 3 bases from V and 6 bases from J; bases unmatched to any gene: 8. Germline V gene lookup returns CDR1 SGHRS and CDR2 YFSETQ. This CDR3 spans 15 amino acids. The CDR3 here is CASSYYPGTGGEQYF. DNA of the CDR3: TGCGCCAGCAGCTACTACCCCGGGACAGGGGGCGAGCAGTACTTC.

The chain uses TRBV6-5 and TRBJ1-1; the D gene is possibly TRBD1 (5 bases). The CDR3 runs 14 residues. V lost 3 bases, J lost 4 bases, and 12 bases lay in between. Germline V gene sequence: CDR1 MNHEY, CDR2 SVGAGI. This CDR3 is CASSYRGRSTEAFF. CDR3 bases: TGTGCCAGCAGTTATAGGGGTCGGAGCACTGAAGCTTTCTTT.

The rearrangement links TRBV15 to TRBJ2-5; unclear D gene. In germline, CDR1 is LNHNV, CDR2 YYDKDF (reference sequence). The V end was cut by 5 bases, the J end by 8 bases, with 15 bases between. This CDR3 is built from 13 residues. This CDR3 reads CATSPRPAETQYF. DNA for the CDR3: TGTGCCACCAGCCCTCGACCCGCCGAAACCCAGTACTTC.

V is TRBV5-4 and J is TRBJ1-2, with D tentatively TRBD1 (5 bases). Trimming removed 5 bases at V and 0 bases at J, with 8 bases between. CDR1 and CDR2 from the germline V gene are SGHNT and YYREEE (reference sequence). The CDR3 totals 13 residues. DNA of the CDR3: TGTGCCAGCAGTGGGGGAGCTAACTATGGCTACACCTTC. Encoded protein: CASSGGANYGYTF.

The chain uses TRBV25-1 and TRBJ1-2, with 9 bases that match TRBD1. J lost 4 bases, V lost 1 base, and 1 base had no gene match. Germline CDR1 reads MGHDK; CDR2 reads SYGVNS. The CDR3 sequence is 14 residues long. CDR3 loop: CASSESTGGYGYTF. The CDR3, as DNA: TGTGCCAGCAGTGAATCGACAGGGGGCTATGGCTACACCTTC.

The rearrangement uses TRBV5-1 and TRBJ2-3, with TRBD1 identical over 10 bases. CDR3 length: 14 residues. CDR1 and CDR2 from the germline V gene are SGHRS and YFSETQ. The junction had 5 bases not matched to a gene; V was cut back by 4 bases and J by 6 bases. The CDR3: CASSTGQGSDTQYF. The CDR3 DNA sequence: TGCGCCAGCAGCACGGGACAGGGGTCGGATACGCAGTATTTT. The complete variable domain, with remaining parts taken from reference TRBV5-1 and TRBJ2-3, reads KAGVTQTPRYLIKTRGQQVTLSCSPISGHRSVSWYQQTPGQGLQFLFEYFSETQRNKGNFPGRFSGRQFSNSRSEMNVSTLELGDSALYLCASSTGQGSDTQYFGPGTRLTVL.

The sample holds one count of this clone. The chain has TRBV9 and TRBJ2-5; 10 positions match TRBD2. Germline V gene data show CDR1 as SGDLS and CDR2 as YYNGEE. The CDR3 loop spans 16 amino acids. V shed 3 bases and J 5 bases; nucleotides not matched to a gene: 10. The CDR3 DNA follows: TGTGCCAGCAGCGCGACTTCTAGCGGGAGCTGGGAGACCCAGTACTTC. Amino acids: CASSATSSGSWETQYF.

The rearrangement joins TRBV9 to TRBJ2-3; D is undetermined. V was cut by 0 bases and J by 2 bases, with 7 bases left in between. The germline gives CDR1 SGDLS, CDR2 YYNGEE. The CDR3 totals 14 residues. The chain's CDR3 is CASSVGQYTDTQYF. In nucleotides, the CDR3 is TGTGCCAGCAGCGTAGGACAATACACAGATACGCAGTATTTT.

This chain links TRBV19 with TRBJ2-4; D not resolved. CDR1 and CDR2 from the germline V gene are LNHDA and SQIVND (reference sequence). Deletions cut 3 bases from V and 7 bases from J, with 7 bases between. This CDR3 region has 12 residues. CDR3 in amino acids: CASSMNSNIQYF. In nucleotides, the CDR3 is TGTGCCAGTAGTATGAACAGTAACATTCAGTACTTC.

The chain joins TRBV6-5 to TRBJ2-7; TRBD2 aligns across 9 bases. Germline V CDR1 and CDR2: MNHEY, SVGAGI. CDR3 length: 16 residues. V gave up 4 bases and J gave up 0 bases; unmatched junction bases: 7. CDR3: CASSSRSGSLSYEQYF. The DNA of the CDR3 is TGTGCCAGCAGTTCTCGTAGCGGGAGTCTCTCCTACGAGCAGTACTTC.

The rearrangement links TRBV6-5 to TRBJ2-2, with 12 bases identical to TRBD2. The CDR3 loop spans 16 amino acids. Germline V gene data show CDR1 as MNHEY and CDR2 as SVGAGI. Trimming removed 4 bases from V and 2 bases from J; junction bases left unmatched: 2. Here the CDR3 reads CASSSSGRANTGELFF. CDR3 sequence (DNA): TGTGCCAGCAGTTCTAGCGGGAGGGCCAACACCGGGGAGCTGTTTTTT.